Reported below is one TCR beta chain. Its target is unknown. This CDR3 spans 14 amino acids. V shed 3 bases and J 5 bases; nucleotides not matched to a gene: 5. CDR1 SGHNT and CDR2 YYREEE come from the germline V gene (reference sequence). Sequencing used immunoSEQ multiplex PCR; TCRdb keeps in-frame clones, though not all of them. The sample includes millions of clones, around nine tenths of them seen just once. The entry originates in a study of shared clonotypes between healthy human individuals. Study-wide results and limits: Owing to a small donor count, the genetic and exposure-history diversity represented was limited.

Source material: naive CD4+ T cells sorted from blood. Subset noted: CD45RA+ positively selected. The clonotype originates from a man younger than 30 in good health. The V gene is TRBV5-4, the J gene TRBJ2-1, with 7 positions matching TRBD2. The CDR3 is CASSSQGGDNEQFF. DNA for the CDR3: TGTGCCAGCAGCTCCCAGGGAGGGGACAATGAGCAGTTCTTC.